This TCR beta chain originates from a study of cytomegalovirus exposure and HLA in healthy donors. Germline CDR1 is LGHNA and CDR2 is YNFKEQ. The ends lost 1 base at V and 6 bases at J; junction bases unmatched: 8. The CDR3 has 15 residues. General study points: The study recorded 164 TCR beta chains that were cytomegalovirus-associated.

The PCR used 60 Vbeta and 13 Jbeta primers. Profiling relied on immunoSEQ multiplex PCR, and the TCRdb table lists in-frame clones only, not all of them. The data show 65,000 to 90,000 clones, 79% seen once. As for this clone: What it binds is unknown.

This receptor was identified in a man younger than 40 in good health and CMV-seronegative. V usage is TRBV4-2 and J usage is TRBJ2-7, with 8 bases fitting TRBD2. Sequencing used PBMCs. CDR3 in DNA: TGTGCCAGCAGCCAAGGTCTCGGCAGCGGGGGCGAGCAGTACTTC. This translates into CASSQGLGSGGEQYF.